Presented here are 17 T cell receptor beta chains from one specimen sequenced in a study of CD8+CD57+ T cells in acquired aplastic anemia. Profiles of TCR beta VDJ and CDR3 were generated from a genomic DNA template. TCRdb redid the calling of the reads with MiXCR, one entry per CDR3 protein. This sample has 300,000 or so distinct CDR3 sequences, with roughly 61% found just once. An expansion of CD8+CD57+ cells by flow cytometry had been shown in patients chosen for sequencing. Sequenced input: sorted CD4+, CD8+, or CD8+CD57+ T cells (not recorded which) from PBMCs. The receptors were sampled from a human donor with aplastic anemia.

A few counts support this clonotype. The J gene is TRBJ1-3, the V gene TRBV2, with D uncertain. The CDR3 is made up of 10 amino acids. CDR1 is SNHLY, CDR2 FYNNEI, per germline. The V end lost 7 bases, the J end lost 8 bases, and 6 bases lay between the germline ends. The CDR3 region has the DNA TGTGCCAGCAAGGTCGACACCATATATTTT. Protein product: CASKVDTIYF. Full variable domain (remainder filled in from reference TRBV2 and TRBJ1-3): EPEVTQTPSHQVTQMGQEVILRCVPISNHLYFYWYRQILGQKVEFLVSFYNNEISEKSEIFDDQFSVERPDGSNFTLKIRSTKLEDSAMYFCASKVDTIYFGEGSWLTVV.

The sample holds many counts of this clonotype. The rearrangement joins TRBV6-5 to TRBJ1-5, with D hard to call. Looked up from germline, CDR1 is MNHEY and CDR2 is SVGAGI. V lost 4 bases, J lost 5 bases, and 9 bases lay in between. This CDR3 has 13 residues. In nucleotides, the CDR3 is TGTGCCAGCAGTTTCGCCTACGATCAGCCCCAGCATTTT. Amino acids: CASSFAYDQPQHF.

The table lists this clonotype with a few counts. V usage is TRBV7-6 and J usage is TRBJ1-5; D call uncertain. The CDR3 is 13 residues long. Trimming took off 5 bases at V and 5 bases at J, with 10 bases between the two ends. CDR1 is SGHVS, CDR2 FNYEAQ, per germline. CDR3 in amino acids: CASSQMLDQPQHF. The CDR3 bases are TGTGCCAGCAGCCAAATGTTGGATCAGCCCCAGCATTTT.

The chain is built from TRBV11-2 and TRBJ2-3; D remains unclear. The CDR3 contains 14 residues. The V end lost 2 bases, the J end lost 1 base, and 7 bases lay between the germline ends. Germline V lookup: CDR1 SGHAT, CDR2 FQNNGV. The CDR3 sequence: CASSLTRGTDTQYF. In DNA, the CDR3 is TGTGCCAGCAGCTTAACACGTGGCACAGATACGCAGTATTTT.

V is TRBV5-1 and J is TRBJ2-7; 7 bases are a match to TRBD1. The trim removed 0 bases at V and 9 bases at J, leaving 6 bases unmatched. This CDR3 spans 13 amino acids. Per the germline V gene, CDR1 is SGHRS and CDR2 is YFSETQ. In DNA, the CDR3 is TGCGCCAGCAGCTTGGAAGACAGGGCGGTGCAGTACTTC. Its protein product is CASSLEDRAVQYF.

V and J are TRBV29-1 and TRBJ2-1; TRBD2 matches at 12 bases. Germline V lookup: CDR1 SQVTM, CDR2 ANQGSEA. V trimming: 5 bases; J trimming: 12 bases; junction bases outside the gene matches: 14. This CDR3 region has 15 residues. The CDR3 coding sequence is TGCAGCGTTACGACTAGCGGGGGACACACAGATACGCAGTTCTTC. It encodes CSVTTSGGHTDTQFF.

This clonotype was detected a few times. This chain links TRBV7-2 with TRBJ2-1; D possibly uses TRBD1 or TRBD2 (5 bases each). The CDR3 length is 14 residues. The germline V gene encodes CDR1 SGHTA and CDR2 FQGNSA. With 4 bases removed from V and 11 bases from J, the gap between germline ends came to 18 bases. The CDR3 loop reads CASSYGGGLAQQFF. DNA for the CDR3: TGTGCCAGCAGCTATGGGGGTGGGCTAGCCCAGCAGTTCTTC.

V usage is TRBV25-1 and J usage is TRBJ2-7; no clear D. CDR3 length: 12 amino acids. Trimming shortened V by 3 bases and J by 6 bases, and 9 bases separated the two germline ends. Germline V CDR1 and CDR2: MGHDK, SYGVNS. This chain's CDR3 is CASSDPGFEQYF. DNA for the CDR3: TGTGCCAGCAGTGATCCCGGGTTCGAGCAGTACTTC.

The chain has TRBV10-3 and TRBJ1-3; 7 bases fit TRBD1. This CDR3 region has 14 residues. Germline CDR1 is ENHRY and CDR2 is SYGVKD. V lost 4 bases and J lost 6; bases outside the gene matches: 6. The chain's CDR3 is CAISGHTGANTIYF. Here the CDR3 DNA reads TGTGCCATCAGTGGGCATACAGGGGCAAACACCATATATTTT.

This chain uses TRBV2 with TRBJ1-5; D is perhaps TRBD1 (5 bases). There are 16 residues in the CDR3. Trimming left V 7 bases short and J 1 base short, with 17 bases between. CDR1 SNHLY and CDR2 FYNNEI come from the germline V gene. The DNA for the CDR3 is TGTGCCAGCATCAGGGATCTCACAGGCAGCAATCAGCCCCAGCATTTT. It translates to CASIRDLTGSNQPQHF.

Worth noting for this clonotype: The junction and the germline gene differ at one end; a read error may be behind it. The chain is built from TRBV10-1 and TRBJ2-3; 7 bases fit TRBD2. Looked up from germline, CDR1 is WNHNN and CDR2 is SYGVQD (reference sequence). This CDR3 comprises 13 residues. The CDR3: CATLERDTDTQYF. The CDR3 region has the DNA TGTGCCACCCTAGAGCGGGACACAGATACGCAGTATTTT.

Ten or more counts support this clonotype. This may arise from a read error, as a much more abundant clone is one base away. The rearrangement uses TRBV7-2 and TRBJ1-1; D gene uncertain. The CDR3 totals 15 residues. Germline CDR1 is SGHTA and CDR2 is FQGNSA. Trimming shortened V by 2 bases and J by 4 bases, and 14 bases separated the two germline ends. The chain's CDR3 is CASSLLVRASTEAFF. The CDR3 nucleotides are TGTGCCAGCAGCTTATTGGTCAGAGCAAGCACTGAAGCTTTCTTT. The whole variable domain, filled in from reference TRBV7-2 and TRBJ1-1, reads GAGVSQSPSNKVTEKGKDVELRCDPISGHTALYWYRQSLGQGLEFLIYFQGNSAPDKSGLPSDRFSAERTGGSVSTLTIQRTQQEDSAVYLCASSLLVRASTEAFFGQGTRLTVV.

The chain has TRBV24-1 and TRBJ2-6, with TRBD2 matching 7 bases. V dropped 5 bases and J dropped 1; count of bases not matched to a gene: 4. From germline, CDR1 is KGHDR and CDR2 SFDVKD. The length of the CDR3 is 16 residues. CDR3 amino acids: CATSGGGLSGANVLTF. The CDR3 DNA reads TGTGCCACCAGTGGGGGGGGACTATCTGGGGCCAACGTCCTGACTTTC.

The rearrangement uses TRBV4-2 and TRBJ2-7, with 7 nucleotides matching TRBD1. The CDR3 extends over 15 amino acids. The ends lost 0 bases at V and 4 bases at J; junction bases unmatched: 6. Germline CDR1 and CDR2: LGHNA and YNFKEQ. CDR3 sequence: CASSQDGTTGYEQYF. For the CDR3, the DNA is TGTGCCAGCAGCCAAGATGGCACGACAGGGTACGAGCAGTACTTC.

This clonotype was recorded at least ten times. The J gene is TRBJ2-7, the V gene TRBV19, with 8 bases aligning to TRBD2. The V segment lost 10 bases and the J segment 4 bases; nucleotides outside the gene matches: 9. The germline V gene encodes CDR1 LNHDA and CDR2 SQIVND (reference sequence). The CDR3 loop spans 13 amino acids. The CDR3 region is CATGGTSMYEQYF. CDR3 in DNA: TGTGCCACCGGAGGGACTAGTATGTACGAGCAGTACTTC.

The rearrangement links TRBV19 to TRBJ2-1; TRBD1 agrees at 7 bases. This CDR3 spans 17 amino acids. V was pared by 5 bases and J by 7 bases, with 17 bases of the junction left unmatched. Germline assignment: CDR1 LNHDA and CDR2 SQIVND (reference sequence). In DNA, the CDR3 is TGTGCCAGTAGTGGATCCGGGACAGACCCCATTTGGAATGAGCAGTTCTTC. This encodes CASSGSGTDPIWNEQFF.

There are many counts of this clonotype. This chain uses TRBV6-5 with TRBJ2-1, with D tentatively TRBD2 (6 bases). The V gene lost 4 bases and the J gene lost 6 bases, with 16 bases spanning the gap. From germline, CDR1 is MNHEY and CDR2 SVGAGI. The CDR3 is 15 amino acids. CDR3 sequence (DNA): TGTGCCAGCAGTTCGGCGGGATGGGGGACCAATGAGCAGTTCTTC. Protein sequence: CASSSAGWGTNEQFF.